The T cell receptor (beta chain) described here comes from a study of shared clonotypes between healthy human individuals. The data were produced by immunoSEQ multiplex PCR, yet TCRdb's version contains in-frame clones alone and is incomplete. Of around 1,900,000 clones listed, 93% are singletons. Naive CD8 cells lacked CD45RO, underwent positive selection for CCR7 and left out terminally differentiated effector memory CD45RA+ cells. The sample taken for sequencing was naive CD8+ T cells from PBMCs. The sequence derives from a man younger than 30 in good health. Some clones in this sample may be carry-over from other donors' samples.

This CDR3 is CSGGRTEETQYF. CDR3 nucleotides: TGCAGCGGCGGGAGGACAGAAGAGACCCAGTACTTC. V gene TRBV29-1 combines with J gene TRBJ2-5, with 8 bases lining up with TRBD2. Germline-derived CDR1 and CDR2 are SQVTM and ANQGSEA. After removal of 7 bases from V and 3 bases from J, the junction contained 4 bases not matched to a gene. The CDR3 length is 12 residues. The full variable domain, its missing parts supplied by reference TRBV29-1 and TRBJ2-5, is SAVISQKPSRDICQRGTSLTIQCQVDSQVTMMFWYRQQPGQSLTLIATANQGSEATYESGFVIDKFPISRPNLTFSTLTVSNMSPEDSSIYLCSGGRTEETQYFGPGTRLLVL.